The clone carrying this T cell receptor beta chain has a count of ten or more. Its matching antigen is unknown. This CDR3 contains 11 residues. CDR1 and CDR2 from the germline V gene are SQVTM and ANQGSEA. V was pared by 6 bases and J by 9 bases, with 2 bases of the junction left unmatched. This entry is derived from a study of response to subunit inactivated influenza vaccine. In TCRdb, the RT-PCR reads were re-called with MiXCR into one record per CDR3 protein. Found here are about 160,000 distinct CDR3 sequences, about 10% of them singletons; the top ten hold approximately 39%. Study-level findings and limits: Authors suggested few new T cells are recruited by each seasonal influenza vaccination.

The material was CD8+ T cells sorted from PBMCs, obtained approximately 25 months after vaccination. The sequence came from a man between 45 and 75 years old who received an inactivated influenza vaccine. The chain carries TRBV29-1 and TRBJ2-1; 10 bases are shared with TRBD1. CDR3 nucleotides: TGCAGCGTCGGGACAGGGGCTGAGCAGTTCTTC. Residues: CSVGTGAEQFF.